These 20 T cell receptor beta chains came from one sample sequenced in a study of cytomegalovirus exposure and HLA in healthy donors. A multiplex PCR was run with 60 Vbeta primers and 13 Jbeta primers. Clones were sequenced by immunoSEQ multiplex PCR, and TCRdb holds only the in-frame ones, with some missing. The repertoire holds around 120,000 clones, with more than 70% as singletons. Sample: PBMCs. Receptors originate from a man in his forties or fifties in good health and CMV-seropositive.

The chain combines TRBV28 with TRBJ2-7; D possibly corresponds to TRBD2 (7 bases). The CDR3 extends over 15 amino acids. Germline V gives CDR1 MDHEN, CDR2 SYDVKM. Trimming took off 5 bases at V and 4 bases at J, with 18 bases between the two ends. The CDR3 is CASSPVGGAIYEQYF. The CDR3 bases are TGTGCCAGCAGTCCCGTGGGGGGGGCTATATACGAGCAGTACTTC.

The chain carries TRBV27 and TRBJ2-3; tentative D call: TRBD1 (6 bases). CDR1 MNHEY and CDR2 SMNVEV come from the germline V gene (reference sequence). Trimming pared 4 bases from V and 0 bases from J, leaving 8 bases between. The CDR3 contains 14 residues. The CDR3 coding sequence is TGTGCCAGCAGTTCCGGGACAAGCACAGATACGCAGTATTTT. It yields the protein CASSSGTSTDTQYF.

This clone has a handful of counts. The chain uses TRBV4-2 and TRBJ2-1; a weak D match, TRBD2 (5 bases). This CDR3 comprises 16 residues. Germline lookup yields CDR1 LGHNA and CDR2 YNFKEQ. Deletions cut 0 bases from V and 3 bases from J, with 12 bases between. The CDR3 DNA sequence: TGTGCCAGCAGCCAAGACGGCGCGGGCAGCTACAATGAGCAGTTCTTC. It specifies CASSQDGAGSYNEQFF.

CDR3 DNA: TGTGCCAGCAGCTTAAACTCACAGTACACTGAAGCTTTCTTT. Amino acid sequence: CASSLNSQYTEAFF. The chain has TRBV7-2 and TRBJ1-1; D unresolved. The ends were cut back, 2 bases at V and 3 bases at J, with 10 bases in the middle. This CDR3 has 14 residues. Per the germline V gene, CDR1 is SGHTA and CDR2 is FQGNSA.

The CDR3 nucleotides read TGCGCCAGCAGATCTATAACAGGGAGGGCTAATGAAAAACTGTTTTTT. This codes for CASRSITGRANEKLFF. The chain recombines TRBV5-1 with TRBJ1-4, with D maybe TRBD1 (6 bases). CDR3 size: 16 residues. Per the germline V gene, CDR1 is SGHRS and CDR2 is YFSETQ. V was pared by 5 bases and J by 3 bases, with 17 bases between. Variable domain in full (rest from reference TRBV5-1 and TRBJ1-4): KAGVTQTPRYLIKTRGQQVTLSCSPISGHRSVSWYQQTPGQGLQFLFEYFSETQRNKGNFPGRFSGRQFSNSRSEMNVSTLELGDSALYLCASRSITGRANEKLFFGSGTQLSVL.

V and J are TRBV7-8 and TRBJ2-3, with a weak D call TRBD1 (6 bases). Trimming cost V 1 base and J 5 bases, with 10 bases left between them. The CDR3 runs to 14 residues. Per the germline V gene, CDR1 is SGHVS and CDR2 is FQNEAQ. CDR3 sequence reads: CASSLGLGGDTQYF. CDR3 nucleotide sequence: TGTGCCAGCAGCTTAGGGTTAGGGGGAGATACGCAGTATTTT.

The chain couples TRBV11-3 to TRBJ1-1; 8 nucleotides agree with TRBD1. The CDR3 runs to 15 residues. Germline V lookup: CDR1 SGHNT, CDR2 YENEEA. J was trimmed by 4 bases and V by 0 bases; bases with no gene match: 4. The CDR3 loop reads CASSLDRGRSTEAFF. The CDR3, as DNA: TGTGCCAGCAGCTTAGACAGGGGGCGAAGCACTGAAGCTTTCTTT.

A single count supports this clone. V is TRBV18 and J is TRBJ2-4; 8 bases align to TRBD2. With 3 bases clipped from V and 0 bases from J, the junction kept 7 bases outside the gene matches. The germline gives CDR1 KGHSH, CDR2 LQKENI. The CDR3 sequence is 17 residues long. The CDR3 here is CASSPRGGPLAKNIQYF. The CDR3, as DNA: TGTGCCAGCTCACCCCGGGGGGGACCCCTAGCCAAAAACATTCAGTACTTC.

This chain links TRBV19 with TRBJ1-6, with D possibly being TRBD1 (6 bases). Germline V gene lookup returns CDR1 LNHDA and CDR2 SQIVND (reference sequence). V lost 5 bases and J 8 bases, leaving 10 bases between the germline ends. The CDR3 extends over 13 amino acids. CDR3 nucleotides: TGTGCCAGTAGTGGGGGCTTGCATTCACCCCTCCACTTT. Protein product: CASSGGLHSPLHF.

This chain joins TRBV4-1 and TRBJ2-5, with 7 bases that match TRBD2. CDR3 length: 17 residues. Unmatched junction bases numbered 10, after V lost 2 bases and J lost 1 base. Germline CDR1 reads MGHRA; CDR2 reads YSYEKL. CDR3 sequence (DNA): TGCGCCAGCAGCCAAACCGGGACTAAGCGCGCCCAAGAGACCCAGTACTTC. Its translation: CASSQTGTKRAQETQYF.

The gene calls are TRBV18 and TRBJ2-6, with D perhaps matching TRBD1 (6 bases). This CDR3 region has 17 residues. V lost 2 bases to trimming and J lost 4 bases, with 15 bases between them. The germline V gene encodes CDR1 KGHSH and CDR2 LQKENI. Here the CDR3 DNA reads TGTGCCAGCTCACCATGGACAGCCCTGGGAGGGGCCAACGTCCTGACTTTC. Translated: CASSPWTALGGANVLTF.

A remark on this clone: Within the sample, other DNA sequences also encode this same CDR3. V is TRBV5-1 and J is TRBJ2-7; TRBD1 is a possible D gene (6 bases). Germline V gives CDR1 SGHRS, CDR2 YFSETQ. Deletions cut 0 bases from V and 2 bases from J, with 6 bases between. The CDR3 extends over 13 amino acids. CDR3 sequence reads: CASSLDRAYEQYF. The CDR3 DNA reads TGCGCCAGCAGCTTGGACAGGGCCTACGAGCAGTACTTC.

This clone was found a few times. The CDR3 is CASSPAGASSYEQYF. CDR3 sequence (DNA): TGTGCCAGCTCACCAGCTGGGGCGAGCTCCTACGAGCAGTACTTC. This chain links TRBV18 with TRBJ2-7; TRBD1 is a possible D gene (5 bases). Germline values: CDR1 KGHSH, CDR2 LQKENI. The V gene lost 2 bases and the J gene lost 0 bases, with 11 bases spanning the gap. The CDR3 consists of 15 residues.

The J gene is TRBJ1-1, the V gene TRBV7-6, with 11 nucleotides matching TRBD1. The CDR3 extends over 15 amino acids. CDR1 and CDR2 from the germline V gene are SGHVS and FNYEAQ. Trimming took 1 base from V and 5 from J; bases not matched to a gene: 3. CDR3 sequence: CASSLGTGGQTEAFF. DNA for the CDR3: TGTGCCAGCAGCTTAGGGACAGGGGGCCAGACTGAAGCTTTCTTT.

The sample holds one count of this clone. This chain joins TRBV19 and TRBJ1-5, with 9 nucleotides matching TRBD1. Trimming at V came to 6 bases and at J to 6 bases, leaving 15 bases not matched to a gene. This CDR3 is built from 17 residues. The germline CDR1 and CDR2 sequences are LNHDA and SQIVND (reference sequence). The CDR3 nucleotides are TGTGCCAGTAGCCTCGGCTTTGGGACAGGGAGTAGTCAGCCCCAGCATTTT. It translates to CASSLGFGTGSSQPQHF.

The chain employs TRBV5-1 and TRBJ2-1, with D perhaps matching TRBD1 (6 bases). Germline V CDR1 and CDR2: SGHRS, YFSETQ. This CDR3 is built from 15 residues. The germline V and J ends were trimmed by 4 bases and 2 bases, with 13 bases remaining between them. This CDR3 reads CASSLQGWTYNEQFF. CDR3 DNA sequence: TGCGCCAGCAGCCTTCAGGGGTGGACCTACAATGAGCAGTTCTTC.

This clone was seen a few times. The chain recombines TRBV15 with TRBJ2-1, with TRBD2 identical over 8 bases. This CDR3 is 16 amino acids long. Trimming cost V 0 bases and J 6 bases; bases outside gene matches: 7. Germline-derived CDR1 and CDR2 are LNHNV and YYDKDF (reference sequence). The CDR3 protein is CATSRDREGLGNEQFF. Written as DNA, the CDR3 is TGTGCCACCAGCAGAGATCGGGAGGGCCTAGGCAATGAGCAGTTCTTC. The whole variable domain, remainder taken from reference TRBV15 and TRBJ2-1, is DAMVIQNPRYQVTQFGKPVTLSCSQTLNHNVMYWYQQKSSQAPKLLFHYYDKDFNNEADTPDNFQSRRPNTSFCFLDIRSPGLGDTAMYLCATSRDREGLGNEQFFGPGTRLTVL.

This clone was counted only a few times. The chain links TRBV28 to TRBJ2-1; perhaps TRBD1 as D (5 bases). Germline lookup yields CDR1 MDHEN and CDR2 SYDVKM. V lost 6 bases, J lost 7 bases, and 22 bases lay in between. The CDR3 has 16 amino acids. The CDR3 here is CASSPYRSGYYNEQFF. The CDR3 DNA sequence: TGTGCCAGCAGCCCCTACAGGAGTGGGTACTATAATGAGCAGTTCTTC.

The chain couples TRBV5-1 to TRBJ1-6, with 8 bases matching TRBD1. This CDR3 comprises 16 residues. The trim removed 1 base at V and 5 bases at J, leaving 5 bases unmatched. Germline loops: CDR1 SGHRS, CDR2 YFSETQ. CDR3 residues: CASSLYPTGDNSPLHF. The CDR3 bases are TGCGCCAGCAGCTTGTATCCGACAGGGGATAATTCACCCCTCCACTTT.

The chain is built from TRBV27 and TRBJ2-1; TRBD2 might be the D (6 bases). The CDR3 sequence is 14 residues long. Germline V gives CDR1 MNHEY, CDR2 SMNVEV (reference sequence). The V end lost 5 bases, the J end lost 6 bases, and 14 bases lay between the germline ends. The CDR3 coding sequence is TGTGCCAGCAGTCTTGGAGGGTTCTCCAATGAGCAGTTCTTC. Protein product: CASSLGGFSNEQFF.